This TCR beta chain was sequenced in a study of T cell changes during pregnancy in multiple sclerosis. V shed 6 bases and J shed 8 bases, with 16 bases lying between them. Germline V lookup: CDR1 MNHNY, CDR2 SVGAGI (reference sequence). The CDR3 has 13 residues. Sequencing was performed with immunoSEQ multiplex PCR; in TCRdb, only in-frame clones are kept and a portion is missing. The sample holds approximately 40,000 clones, around 93% seen once. Sample: CD4+ T cells from peripheral blood mononuclear cells, taken in the third trimester of pregnancy. The rearrangement joins TRBV6-6 to TRBJ1-2; possibly TRBD1 for D (6 bases). This clonotype was sampled from a female donor with multiple sclerosis, enrolled in a pregnancy study. The CDR3 DNA is TGTGCCAGCAGCACCCTCAGGGGTTTAGGCTACACCTTC. Residues: CASSTLRGLGYTF.